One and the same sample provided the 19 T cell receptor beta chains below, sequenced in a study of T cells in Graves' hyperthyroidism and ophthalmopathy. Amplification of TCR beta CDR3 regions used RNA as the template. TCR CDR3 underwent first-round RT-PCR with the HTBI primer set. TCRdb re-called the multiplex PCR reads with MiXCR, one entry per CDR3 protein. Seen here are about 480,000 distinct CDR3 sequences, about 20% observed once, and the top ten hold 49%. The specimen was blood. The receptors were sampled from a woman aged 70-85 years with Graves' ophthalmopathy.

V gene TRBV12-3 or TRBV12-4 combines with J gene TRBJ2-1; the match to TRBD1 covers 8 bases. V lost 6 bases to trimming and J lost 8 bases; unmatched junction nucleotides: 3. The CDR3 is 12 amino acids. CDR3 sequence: CASRPTGDEQFF. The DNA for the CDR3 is TGTGCCAGCAGGCCGACAGGGGATGAGCAGTTCTTC.

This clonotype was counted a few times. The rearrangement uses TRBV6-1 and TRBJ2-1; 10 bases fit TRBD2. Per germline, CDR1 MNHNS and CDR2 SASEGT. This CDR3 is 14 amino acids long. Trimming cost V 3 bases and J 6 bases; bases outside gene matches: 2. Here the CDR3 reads CASSDTSGVNEQFF. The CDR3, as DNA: TGTGCCAGCAGTGACACTAGCGGGGTCAATGAGCAGTTCTTC.

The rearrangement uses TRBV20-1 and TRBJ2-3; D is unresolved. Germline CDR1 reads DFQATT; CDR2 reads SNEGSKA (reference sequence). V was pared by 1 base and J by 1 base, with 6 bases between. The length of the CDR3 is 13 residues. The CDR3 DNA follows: TGCAGTGCTAGAGGAGCCCGCACAGATACGCAGTATTTT. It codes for CSARGARTDTQYF.

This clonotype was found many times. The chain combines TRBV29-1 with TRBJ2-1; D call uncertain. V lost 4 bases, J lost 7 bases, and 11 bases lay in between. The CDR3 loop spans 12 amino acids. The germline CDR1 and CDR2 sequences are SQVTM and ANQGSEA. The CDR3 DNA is TGCAGCGTTGTTAGACTTCAGAATGAGCAGTTCTTC. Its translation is CSVVRLQNEQFF.

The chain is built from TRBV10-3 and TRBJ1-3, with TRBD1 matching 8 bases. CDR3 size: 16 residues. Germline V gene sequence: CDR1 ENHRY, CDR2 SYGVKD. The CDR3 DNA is TGTGCTGCCGCGCGAGGACAGGGAAGCACGGGAAACACCATATATTTT. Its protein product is CAAARGQGSTGNTIYF.

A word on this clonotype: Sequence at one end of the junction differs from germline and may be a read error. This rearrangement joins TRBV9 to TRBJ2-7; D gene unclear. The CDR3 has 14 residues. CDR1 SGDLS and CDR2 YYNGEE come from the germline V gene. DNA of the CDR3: TGTGCCAGCAGCGAGGACGGAACCTCCTACGGGCAGTACTTC. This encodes CASSEDGTSYGQYF.

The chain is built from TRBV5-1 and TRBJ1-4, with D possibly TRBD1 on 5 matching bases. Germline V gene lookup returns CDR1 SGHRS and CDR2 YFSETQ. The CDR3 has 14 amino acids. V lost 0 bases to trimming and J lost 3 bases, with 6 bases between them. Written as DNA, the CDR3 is TGCGCCAGCAGCTTGGCGACAGCTAATGAAAAACTGTTTTTT. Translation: CASSLATANEKLFF.

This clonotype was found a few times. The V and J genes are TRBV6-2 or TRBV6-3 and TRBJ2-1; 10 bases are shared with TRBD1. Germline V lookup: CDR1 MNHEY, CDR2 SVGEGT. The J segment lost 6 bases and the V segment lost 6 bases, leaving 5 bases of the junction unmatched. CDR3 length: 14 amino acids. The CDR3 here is CASRIGTGVNEQFF. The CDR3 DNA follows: TGTGCCAGCAGGATAGGGACAGGGGTCAATGAGCAGTTCTTC.

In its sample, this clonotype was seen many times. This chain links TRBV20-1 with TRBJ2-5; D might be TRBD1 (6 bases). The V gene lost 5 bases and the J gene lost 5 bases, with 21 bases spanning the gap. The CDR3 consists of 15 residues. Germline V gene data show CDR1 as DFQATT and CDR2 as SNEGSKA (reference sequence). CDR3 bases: TGCAGTGCTGACCAGTCACAGGGCTTAAGGGAGACCCAGTACTTC. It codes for CSADQSQGLRETQYF.

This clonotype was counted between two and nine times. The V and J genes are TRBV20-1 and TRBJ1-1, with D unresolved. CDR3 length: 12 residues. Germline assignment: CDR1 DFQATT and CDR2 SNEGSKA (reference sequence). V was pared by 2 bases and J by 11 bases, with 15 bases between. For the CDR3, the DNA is TGCAGTGCTAGAACCCCCGGGAGAGGGGCTTTCTTT. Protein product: CSARTPGRGAFF.

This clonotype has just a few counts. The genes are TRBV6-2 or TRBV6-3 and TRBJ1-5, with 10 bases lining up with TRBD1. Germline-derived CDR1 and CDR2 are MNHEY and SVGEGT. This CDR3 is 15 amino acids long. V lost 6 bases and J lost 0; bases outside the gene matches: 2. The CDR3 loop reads CASRGQGNSNQPQHF. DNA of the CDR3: TGTGCCAGCAGGGGACAGGGGAATAGCAATCAGCCCCAGCATTTT.

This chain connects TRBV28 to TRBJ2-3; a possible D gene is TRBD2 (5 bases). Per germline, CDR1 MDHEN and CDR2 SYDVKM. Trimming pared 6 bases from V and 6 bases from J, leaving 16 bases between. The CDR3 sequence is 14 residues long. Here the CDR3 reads CASSRGLSGDTQYF. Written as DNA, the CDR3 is TGTGCCAGCAGCAGAGGGTTGAGTGGGGATACGCAGTATTTT.

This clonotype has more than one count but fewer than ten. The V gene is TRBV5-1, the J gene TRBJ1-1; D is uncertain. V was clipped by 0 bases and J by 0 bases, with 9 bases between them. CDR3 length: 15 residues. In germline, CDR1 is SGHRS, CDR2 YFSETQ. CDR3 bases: TGCGCCAGCAGCTTGGCTATGGGGTTGAACACTGAAGCTTTCTTT. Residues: CASSLAMGLNTEAFF.

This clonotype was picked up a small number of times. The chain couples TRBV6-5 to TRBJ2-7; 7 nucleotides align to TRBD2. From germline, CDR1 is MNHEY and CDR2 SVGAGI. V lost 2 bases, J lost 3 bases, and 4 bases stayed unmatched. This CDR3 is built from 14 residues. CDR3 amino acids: CASSYGGGHYEQYF. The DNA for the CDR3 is TGTGCCAGCAGTTACGGGGGAGGGCACTACGAGCAGTACTTC.

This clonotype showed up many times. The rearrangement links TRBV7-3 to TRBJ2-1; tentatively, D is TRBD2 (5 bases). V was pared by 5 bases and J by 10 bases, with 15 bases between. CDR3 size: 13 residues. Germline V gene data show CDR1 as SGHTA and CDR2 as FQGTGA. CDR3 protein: CASSPHSSDEQFF. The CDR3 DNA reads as TGTGCCAGCAGCCCCCATAGTAGCGACGAGCAGTTCTTC.

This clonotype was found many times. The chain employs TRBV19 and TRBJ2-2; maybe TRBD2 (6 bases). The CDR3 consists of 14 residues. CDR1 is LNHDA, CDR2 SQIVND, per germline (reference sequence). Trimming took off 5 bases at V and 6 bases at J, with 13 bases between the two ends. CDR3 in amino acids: CASSVSRGAGELFF. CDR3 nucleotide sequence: TGTGCCAGTAGTGTTTCCCGCGGGGCCGGGGAGCTGTTTTTT.

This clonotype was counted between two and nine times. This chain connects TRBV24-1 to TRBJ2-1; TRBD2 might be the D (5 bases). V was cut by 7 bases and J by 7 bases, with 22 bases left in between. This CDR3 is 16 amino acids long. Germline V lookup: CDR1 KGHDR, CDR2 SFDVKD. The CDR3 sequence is CATRSVSRLIGNEQFF. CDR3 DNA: TGTGCCACCAGATCCGTCTCAAGACTAATCGGGAATGAGCAGTTCTTC.

CDR3: CSARVGAGNEQFF. For the CDR3, the DNA is TGCAGTGCTAGAGTGGGAGCGGGCAATGAGCAGTTCTTC. The rearrangement uses TRBV20-1 and TRBJ2-1; weak D call: TRBD2 (6 bases). V shed 1 base and J shed 6 bases, with 10 bases lying between them. From germline, CDR1 is DFQATT and CDR2 SNEGSKA (reference sequence). The CDR3 totals 13 residues.

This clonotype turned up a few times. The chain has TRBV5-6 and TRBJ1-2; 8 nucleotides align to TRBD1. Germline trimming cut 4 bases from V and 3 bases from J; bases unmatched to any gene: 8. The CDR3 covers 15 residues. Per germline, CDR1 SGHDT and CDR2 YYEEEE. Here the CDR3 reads CASSLIPTGDYGYTF. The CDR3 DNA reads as TGTGCCAGCAGCCTAATACCGACAGGGGACTATGGCTACACCTTC.